This TCR beta chain is from a study of T cells of healthy individuals. TCRdb re-called the 5' RACE reads through MiXCR, storing one row per CDR3 protein. The sample yields more than 85,000 distinct CDR3 sequences, around 17% seen once. The CDR3 loop spans 15 amino acids. V was clipped by 2 bases and J by 0 bases, with 8 bases between them. The germline V gene has CDR1 LGHDT and CDR2 YNNKEL (reference sequence). This receptor was obtained from a human donor in good health. The chain is built from TRBV3-1 and TRBJ2-4; D might be TRBD1 (6 bases). The CDR3 DNA reads TGTGCCAGCAGCCAAACAGGGATAGCCAAAAACATTCAGTACTTC. It translates to CASSQTGIAKNIQYF.